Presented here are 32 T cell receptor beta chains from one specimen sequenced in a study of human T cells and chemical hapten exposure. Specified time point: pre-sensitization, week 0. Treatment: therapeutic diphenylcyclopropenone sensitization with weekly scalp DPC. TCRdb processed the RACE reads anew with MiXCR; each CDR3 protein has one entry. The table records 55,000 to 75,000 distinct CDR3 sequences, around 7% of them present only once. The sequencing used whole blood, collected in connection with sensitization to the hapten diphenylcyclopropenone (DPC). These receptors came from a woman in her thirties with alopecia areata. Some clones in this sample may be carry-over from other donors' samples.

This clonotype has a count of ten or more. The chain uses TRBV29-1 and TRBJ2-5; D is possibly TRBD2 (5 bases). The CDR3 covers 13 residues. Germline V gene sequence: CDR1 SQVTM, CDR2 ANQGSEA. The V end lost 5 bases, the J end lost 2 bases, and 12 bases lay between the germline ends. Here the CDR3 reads CSVRRTVQETQYF. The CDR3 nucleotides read TGCAGCGTTAGGAGGACCGTTCAAGAGACCCAGTACTTC.

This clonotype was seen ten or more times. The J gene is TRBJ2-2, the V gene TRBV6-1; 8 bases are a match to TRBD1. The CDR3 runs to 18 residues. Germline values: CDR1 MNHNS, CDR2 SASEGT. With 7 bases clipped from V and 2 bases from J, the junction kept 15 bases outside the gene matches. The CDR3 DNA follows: TGTGCCAGCACCCCCCCGATCGGACAGGGTGGTAACACCGGGGAGCTGTTTTTT. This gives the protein CASTPPIGQGGNTGELFF.

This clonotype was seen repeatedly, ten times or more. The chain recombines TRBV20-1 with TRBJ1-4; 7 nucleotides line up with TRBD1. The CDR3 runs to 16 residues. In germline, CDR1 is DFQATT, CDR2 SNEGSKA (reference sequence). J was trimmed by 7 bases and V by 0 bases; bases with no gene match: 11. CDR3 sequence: CSARDIIRGSSEKLFF. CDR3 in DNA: TGCAGTGCTAGAGATATTATCAGGGGGTCAAGTGAAAAACTGTTTTTT.

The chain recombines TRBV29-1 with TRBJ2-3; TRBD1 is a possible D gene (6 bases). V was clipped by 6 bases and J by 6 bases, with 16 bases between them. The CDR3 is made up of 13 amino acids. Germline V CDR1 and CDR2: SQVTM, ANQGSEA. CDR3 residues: CSVQGDLADTQYF. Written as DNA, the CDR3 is TGCAGCGTACAGGGAGATTTGGCGGATACGCAGTATTTT.

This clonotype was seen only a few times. The DNA of the CDR3 is TGCAGTGCTAGAGATGAATCAGGGGCACTGTTTTTT. Its protein product is CSARDESGALFF. The chain has TRBV20-1 and TRBJ1-4; a weak D match, TRBD1 (6 bases). CDR3 length: 12 residues. The germline V gene encodes CDR1 DFQATT and CDR2 SNEGSKA (reference sequence). V shed 0 bases and J shed 13 bases, with 12 bases lying between them.

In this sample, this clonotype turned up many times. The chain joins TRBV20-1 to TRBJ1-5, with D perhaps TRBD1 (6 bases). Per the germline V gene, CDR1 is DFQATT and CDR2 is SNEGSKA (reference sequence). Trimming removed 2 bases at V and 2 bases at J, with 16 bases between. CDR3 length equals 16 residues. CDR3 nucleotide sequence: TGCAGTGCTAGACTGGTGGGGGCAGGGGGCAATCAGCCCCAGCATTTT. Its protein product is CSARLVGAGGNQPQHF.

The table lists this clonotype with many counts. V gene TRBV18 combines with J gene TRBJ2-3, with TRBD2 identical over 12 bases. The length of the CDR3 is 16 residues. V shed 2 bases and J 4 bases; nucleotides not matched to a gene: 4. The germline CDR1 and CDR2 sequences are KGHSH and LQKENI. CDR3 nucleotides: TGTGCCAGCTCACCAAGGACTAGCGGGGCGGCAGATACGCAGTATTTT. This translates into CASSPRTSGAADTQYF.

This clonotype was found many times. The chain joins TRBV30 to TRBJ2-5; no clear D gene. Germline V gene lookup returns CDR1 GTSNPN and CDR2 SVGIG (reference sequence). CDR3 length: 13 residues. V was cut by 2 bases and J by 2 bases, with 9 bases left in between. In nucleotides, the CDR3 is TGTGCCTGGAGTTTGTTTAGACAAGAGACCCAGTACTTC. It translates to CAWSLFRQETQYF.

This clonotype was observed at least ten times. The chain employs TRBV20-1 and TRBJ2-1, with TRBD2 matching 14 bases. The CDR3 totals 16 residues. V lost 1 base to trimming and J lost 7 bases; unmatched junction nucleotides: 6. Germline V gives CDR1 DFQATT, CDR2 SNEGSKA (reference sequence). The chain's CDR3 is CSARAGLAGVGNEQFF. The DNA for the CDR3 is TGCAGTGCTAGAGCGGGACTAGCGGGGGTGGGGAATGAGCAGTTCTTC.

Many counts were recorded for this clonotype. The chain's CDR3 is CASSRDSYDTIYF. CDR3 nucleotides: TGTGCCAGCAGCCGGGACAGTTATGACACCATATATTTT. The chain couples TRBV6-6 to TRBJ1-3, with 7 bases that match TRBD1. Losses at the gene ends were 6 bases for V and 8 bases for J; bases not matched to a gene: 7. Germline-derived CDR1 and CDR2 are MNHNY and SVGAGI (reference sequence). The CDR3 has 13 residues.

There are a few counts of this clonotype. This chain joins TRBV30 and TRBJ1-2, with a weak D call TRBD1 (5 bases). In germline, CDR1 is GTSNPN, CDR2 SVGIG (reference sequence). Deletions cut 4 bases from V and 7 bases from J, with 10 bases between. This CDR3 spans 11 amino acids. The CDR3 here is CAWMGGAGYTF. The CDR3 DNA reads TGTGCCTGGATGGGGGGAGCTGGCTACACCTTC.

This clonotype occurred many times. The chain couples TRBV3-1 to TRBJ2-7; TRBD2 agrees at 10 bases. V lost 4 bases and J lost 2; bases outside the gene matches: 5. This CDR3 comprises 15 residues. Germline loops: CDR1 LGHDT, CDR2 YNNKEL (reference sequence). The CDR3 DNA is TGTGCCAGCAGCCCTCGGACTAGCGGCGCCTACGAGCAGTACTTC. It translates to CASSPRTSGAYEQYF.

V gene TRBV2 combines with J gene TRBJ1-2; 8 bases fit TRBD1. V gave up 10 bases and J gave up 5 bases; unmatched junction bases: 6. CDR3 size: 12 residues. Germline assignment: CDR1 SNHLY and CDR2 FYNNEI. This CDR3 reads CATTGDSYGYTF. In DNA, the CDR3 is TGTGCCACGACAGGGGATTCGTATGGCTACACCTTC.

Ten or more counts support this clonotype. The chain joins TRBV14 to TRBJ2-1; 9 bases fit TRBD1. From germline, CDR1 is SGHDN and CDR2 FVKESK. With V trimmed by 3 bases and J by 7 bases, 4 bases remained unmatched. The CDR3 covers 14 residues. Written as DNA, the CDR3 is TGTGCCAGCAGCCAGAGGGACAGGGTGAATGAGCAGTTCTTC. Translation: CASSQRDRVNEQFF.

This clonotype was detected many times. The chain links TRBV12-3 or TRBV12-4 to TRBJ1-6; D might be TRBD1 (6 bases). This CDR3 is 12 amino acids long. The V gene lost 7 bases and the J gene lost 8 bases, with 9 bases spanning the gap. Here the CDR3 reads CASKPGDSPLHF. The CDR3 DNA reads TGTGCCAGCAAGCCAGGGGATTCACCCCTCCACTTT.

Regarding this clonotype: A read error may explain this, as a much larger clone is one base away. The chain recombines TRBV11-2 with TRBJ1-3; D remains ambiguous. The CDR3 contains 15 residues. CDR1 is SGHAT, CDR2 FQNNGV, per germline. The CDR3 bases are TGTGTCAGCAGCCCAGGACGGGGATTTGGAAACACCATATATTTT. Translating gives CVSSPGRGFGNTIYF.

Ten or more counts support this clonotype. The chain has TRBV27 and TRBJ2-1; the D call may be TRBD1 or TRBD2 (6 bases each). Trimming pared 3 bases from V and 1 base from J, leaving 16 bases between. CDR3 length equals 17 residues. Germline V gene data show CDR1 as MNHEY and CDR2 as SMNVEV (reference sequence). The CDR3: CASSFAWGAGSYNEQFF. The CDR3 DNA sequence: TGTGCCAGCAGTTTTGCATGGGGGGCAGGGTCCTACAATGAGCAGTTCTTC.

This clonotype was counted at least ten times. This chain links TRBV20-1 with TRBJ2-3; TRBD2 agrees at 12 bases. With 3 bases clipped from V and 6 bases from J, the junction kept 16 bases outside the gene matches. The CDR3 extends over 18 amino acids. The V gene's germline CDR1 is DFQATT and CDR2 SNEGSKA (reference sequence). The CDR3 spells CSARGTPGLAGSGDTQYF. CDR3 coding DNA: TGCAGTGCTAGGGGGACTCCAGGACTAGCGGGGTCCGGGGATACGCAGTATTTT.

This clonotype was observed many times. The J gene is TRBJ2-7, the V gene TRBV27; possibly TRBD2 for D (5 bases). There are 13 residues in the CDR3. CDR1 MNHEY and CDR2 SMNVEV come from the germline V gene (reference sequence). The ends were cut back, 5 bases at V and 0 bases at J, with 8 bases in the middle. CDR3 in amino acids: CASSPGNSYEQYF. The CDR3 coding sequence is TGTGCCAGCAGTCCCGGGAACTCCTACGAGCAGTACTTC.

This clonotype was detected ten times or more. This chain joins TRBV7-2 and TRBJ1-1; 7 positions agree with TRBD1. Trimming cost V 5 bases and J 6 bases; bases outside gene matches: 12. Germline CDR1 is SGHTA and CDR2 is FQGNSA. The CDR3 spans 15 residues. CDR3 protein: CASSHETGVYSEAFF. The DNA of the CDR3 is TGTGCCAGCAGCCACGAAACAGGGGTCTACTCTGAAGCTTTCTTT. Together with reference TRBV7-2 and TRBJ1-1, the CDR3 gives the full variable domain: GAGVSQSPSNKVTEKGKDVELRCDPISGHTALYWYRQSLGQGLEFLIYFQGNSAPDKSGLPSDRFSAERTGGSVSTLTIQRTQQEDSAVYLCASSHETGVYSEAFFGQGTRLTVV.

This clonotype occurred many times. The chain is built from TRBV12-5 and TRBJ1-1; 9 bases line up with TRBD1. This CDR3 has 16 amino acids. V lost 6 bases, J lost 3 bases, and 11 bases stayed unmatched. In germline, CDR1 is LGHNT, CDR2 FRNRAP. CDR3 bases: TGTGCTAGTGGGTCACCACAGGGGGCGGGCGACACTGAAGCTTTCTTT. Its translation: CASGSPQGAGDTEAFF.

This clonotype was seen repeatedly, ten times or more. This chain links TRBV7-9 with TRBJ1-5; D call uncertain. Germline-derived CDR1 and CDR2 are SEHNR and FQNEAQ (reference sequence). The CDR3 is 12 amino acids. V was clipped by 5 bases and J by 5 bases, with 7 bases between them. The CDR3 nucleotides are TGTGCCAGCAGCCCCGGGGATCAGCCCCAGCATTTT. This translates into CASSPGDQPQHF. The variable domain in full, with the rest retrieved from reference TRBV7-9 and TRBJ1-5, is DTGVSQNPRHKITKRGQNVTFRCDPISEHNRLYWYRQTLGQGPEFLTYFQNEAQLEKSRLLSDRFSAERPKGSFSTLEIQRTEQGDSAMYLCASSPGDQPQHFGDGTRLSIL.

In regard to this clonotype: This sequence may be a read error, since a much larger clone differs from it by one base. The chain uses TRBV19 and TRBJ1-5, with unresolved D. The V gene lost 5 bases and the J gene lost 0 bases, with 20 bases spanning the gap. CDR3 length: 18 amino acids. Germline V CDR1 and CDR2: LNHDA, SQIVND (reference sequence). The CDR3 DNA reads TGTGCCAGTAGTTGGAGGGTGGCAGGAGGGAATAGCAATCAGCCCCAGCATTTT. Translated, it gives CASSWRVAGGNSNQPQHF. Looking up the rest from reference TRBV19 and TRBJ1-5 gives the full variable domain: DGGITQSPKYLFRKEGQNVTLSCEQNLNHDAMYWYRQDPGQGLRLIYYSQIVNDFQKGDIAEGYSVSREKKESFPLTVTSAQKNPTAFYLCASSWRVAGGNSNQPQHFGDGTRLSIL.

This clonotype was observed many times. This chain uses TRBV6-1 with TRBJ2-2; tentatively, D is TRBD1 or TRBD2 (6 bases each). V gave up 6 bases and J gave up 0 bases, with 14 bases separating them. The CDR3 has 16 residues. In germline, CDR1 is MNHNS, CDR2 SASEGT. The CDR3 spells CASRRGGTTNTGELFF. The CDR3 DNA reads TGTGCCAGCAGGAGAGGCGGGACAACGAACACCGGGGAGCTGTTTTTT.

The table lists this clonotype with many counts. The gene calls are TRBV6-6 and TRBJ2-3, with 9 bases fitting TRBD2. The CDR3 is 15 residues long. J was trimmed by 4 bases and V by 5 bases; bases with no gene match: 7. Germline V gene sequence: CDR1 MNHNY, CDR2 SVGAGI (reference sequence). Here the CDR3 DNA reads TGTGCCAGCAGTCCCCATAGCGGGGGAGCAGATACGCAGTATTTT. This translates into CASSPHSGGADTQYF.

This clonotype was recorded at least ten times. This CDR3 is CAWRTGGINTEAFF. CDR3 nucleotide sequence: TGTGCCTGGAGGACAGGGGGGATTAACACTGAAGCTTTCTTT. The rearrangement joins TRBV30 to TRBJ1-1, with TRBD1 matching 9 bases. This CDR3 has 14 amino acids. Germline V gives CDR1 GTSNPN, CDR2 SVGIG (reference sequence). V gave up 3 bases and J gave up 2 bases; unmatched junction bases: 4.

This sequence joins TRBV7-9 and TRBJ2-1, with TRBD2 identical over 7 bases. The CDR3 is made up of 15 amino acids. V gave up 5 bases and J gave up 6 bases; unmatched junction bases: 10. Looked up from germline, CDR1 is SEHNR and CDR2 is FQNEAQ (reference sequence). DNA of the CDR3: TGTGCCAGCAGCGGGACGGGGGGAGGCTTCAATGAGCAGTTCTTC. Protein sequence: CASSGTGGGFNEQFF.

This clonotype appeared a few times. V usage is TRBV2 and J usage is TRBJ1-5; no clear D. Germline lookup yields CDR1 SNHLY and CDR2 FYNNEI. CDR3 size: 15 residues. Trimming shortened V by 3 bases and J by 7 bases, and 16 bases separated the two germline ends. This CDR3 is CASSEGQRLRQPQHF. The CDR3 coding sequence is TGTGCCAGCAGTGAGGGCCAGAGGTTACGGCAGCCCCAGCATTTT.

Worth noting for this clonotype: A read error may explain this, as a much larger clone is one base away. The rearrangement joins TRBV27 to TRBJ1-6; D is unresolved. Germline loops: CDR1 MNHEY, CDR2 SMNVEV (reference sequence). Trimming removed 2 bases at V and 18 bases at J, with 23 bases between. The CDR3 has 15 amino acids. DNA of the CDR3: TGTGCCAGCAGTTTACAATCCCTGCCCCCTCGGTCCCACCACTTT. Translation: CASSLQSLPPRSHHF.

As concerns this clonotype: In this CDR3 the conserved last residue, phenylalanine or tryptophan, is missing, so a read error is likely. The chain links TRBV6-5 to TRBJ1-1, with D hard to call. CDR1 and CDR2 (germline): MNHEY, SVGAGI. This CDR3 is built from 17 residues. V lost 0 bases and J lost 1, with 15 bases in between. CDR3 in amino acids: CASSYSIWMAGNTEAFL. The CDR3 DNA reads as TGTGCCAGCAGTTACTCGATTTGGATGGCGGGGAACACTGAAGCTTTCTTA.

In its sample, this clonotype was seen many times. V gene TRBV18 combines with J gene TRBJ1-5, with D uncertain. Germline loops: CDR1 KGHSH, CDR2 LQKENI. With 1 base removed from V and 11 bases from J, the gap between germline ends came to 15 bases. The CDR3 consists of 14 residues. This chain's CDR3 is CASSPHPDLHAQHF. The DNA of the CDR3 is TGTGCCAGCTCACCACACCCAGATCTCCATGCCCAGCATTTT. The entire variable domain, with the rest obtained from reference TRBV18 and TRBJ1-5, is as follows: NAGVMQNPRHLVRRRGQEARLRCSPMKGHSHVYWYRQLPEEGLKFMVYLQKENIIDESGMPKERFSAEFPKEGPSILRIQQVVRGDSAAYFCASSPHPDLHAQHFGDGTRLSIL.

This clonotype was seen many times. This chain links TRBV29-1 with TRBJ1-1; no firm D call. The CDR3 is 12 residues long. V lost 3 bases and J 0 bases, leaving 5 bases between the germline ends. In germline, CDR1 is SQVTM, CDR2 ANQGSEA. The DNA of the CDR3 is TGCAGCGTTGATGTCCTGAACACTGAAGCTTTCTTT. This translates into CSVDVLNTEAFF.